The 19 T cell receptor beta chains given below trace back to one sample, sequenced in a study of patients and donors after allogeneic stem cell transplantation. A single record per CDR3 protein comes from TCRdb applying MiXCR to the RT-PCR reads. The repertoire holds roughly 960,000 distinct CDR3 sequences, 15% to 20% seen once, with under 6.5% in the top ten. Sequenced input: blood, either unsorted or a sorted T cell fraction (not recorded which). The receptor source for this set is a human donor who was either an allogeneic HSCT recipient or a stem cell or donor lymphocyte infusion donor (not recorded which). It is not recorded whose cells these are; they may come from a transplant donor.

The chain has TRBV10-3 and TRBJ2-3, with D perhaps matching TRBD1 (5 bases). The CDR3 contains 13 residues. The germline CDR1 and CDR2 sequences are ENHRY and SYGVKD. With 9 bases removed from V and 2 bases from J, the gap between germline ends came to 12 bases. The CDR3 region has the DNA TGTGCCATGGGGATGACAGACACAGATACGCAGTATTTT. It translates to CAMGMTDTDTQYF.

Only a few counts were recorded for this clonotype. The DNA for the CDR3 is TGCAGTGCTTCTAGCGGGGTCAGTTTTAATGAGCAGTTCTTC. Translated, it gives CSASSGVSFNEQFF. The V and J genes are TRBV20-1 and TRBJ2-1; 9 bases map to TRBD2. Germline loops: CDR1 DFQATT, CDR2 SNEGSKA (reference sequence). CDR3 length equals 14 residues. After removal of 5 bases from V and 7 bases from J, the junction contained 9 bases not matched to a gene.

This clonotype was seen ten or more times. The chain employs TRBV9 and TRBJ1-1, with D possibly matching TRBD1 (5 bases). V shed 2 bases and J shed 1 base, with 9 bases lying between them. Germline assignment: CDR1 SGDLS and CDR2 YYNGEE. The CDR3 has 14 residues. The DNA of the CDR3 is TGTGCCAGCAGCGTCACAGGCGCGAACACTGAAGCTTTCTTT. This gives the protein CASSVTGANTEAFF.

V and J are TRBV10-3 and TRBJ1-5; TRBD1 is a possible D gene (5 bases). The CDR3 totals 13 residues. Trimming pared 6 bases from V and 0 bases from J, leaving 6 bases between. Germline CDR1 is ENHRY and CDR2 is SYGVKD. CDR3 sequence reads: CAIRRGSNQPQHF. The DNA of the CDR3 is TGTGCCATCAGGAGGGGTAGCAATCAGCCCCAGCATTTT.

In this sample, this clonotype turned up many times. The CDR3 DNA sequence: TGTGCCAGCAGCCCCGGGCTCTCCTACAATGAGCAGTTCTTC. It translates to CASSPGLSYNEQFF. V gene TRBV12-3 or TRBV12-4 combines with J gene TRBJ2-1; D gene ambiguous. Deletions cut 6 bases from V and 0 bases from J, with 9 bases between. The CDR3 totals 14 residues.

A few counts support this clonotype. The J gene is TRBJ1-1, the V gene TRBV4-1, with 7 bases aligning to TRBD1. Germline trimming cut 1 base from V and 4 bases from J; bases unmatched to any gene: 9. This CDR3 is built from 16 residues. Germline V gives CDR1 MGHRA, CDR2 YSYEKL. CDR3 DNA: TGCGCCAGCAGCCAAGGACGGCAGGGGGGGAGCACTGAAGCTTTCTTT. It yields the protein CASSQGRQGGSTEAFF.

The sample holds a few counts of this clonotype. The chain links TRBV5-1 to TRBJ2-1; D gene uncertain. The V and J ends lost 4 bases and 4 bases respectively, with 12 bases between them. Germline loops: CDR1 SGHRS, CDR2 YFSETQ. This CDR3 contains 14 residues. The CDR3 DNA reads as TGCGCCAGCAGCGGCCCCCCAGGATACAATGAGCAGTTCTTC. Translated, it gives CASSGPPGYNEQFF.

This clonotype has a count of ten or more. The CDR3 DNA reads as TGTGCCAGCAGCCGGGACAGGGTCAGCGGGGAGCTGTTTTTT. Its protein product is CASSRDRVSGELFF. The chain recombines TRBV12-3 or TRBV12-4 with TRBJ2-2; 9 nucleotides agree with TRBD1. The trim removed 6 bases at V and 7 bases at J, leaving 6 bases unmatched. This CDR3 spans 14 amino acids.

There are many counts of this clonotype. The DNA for the CDR3 is TGTGCCAGCAGCCAATCCCATGAGCAGTTCTTC. It codes for CASSQSHEQFF. The chain links TRBV3-1 to TRBJ2-1; D is unresolved. The V gene's germline CDR1 is LGHDT and CDR2 YNNKEL (reference sequence). The V gene lost 2 bases and the J gene lost 8 bases, with 4 bases spanning the gap. The CDR3 sequence is 11 residues long.

This clonotype was seen only a few times. The genes are TRBV6-1 and TRBJ2-2; D tentatively fits TRBD1 or TRBD2 (6 bases each). Germline V CDR1 and CDR2: MNHNS, SASEGT. This CDR3 spans 16 amino acids. V lost 6 bases and J lost 3, with 17 bases in between. The CDR3 here is CASSSRGERYTGELFF. The CDR3 DNA reads as TGTGCCAGCAGCAGTAGGGGGGAACGGTACACCGGGGAGCTGTTTTTT.

This clonotype was observed a few times. The chain employs TRBV12-3 or TRBV12-4 and TRBJ1-2, with a possible D match to TRBD1 (6 bases). This CDR3 is built from 15 residues. V lost 5 bases and J 8 bases, leaving 21 bases between the germline ends. Here the CDR3 DNA reads TGTGCCAGCAGTACAAAAACCGGGACAATTGGGGGCTACACCTTC. Protein sequence: CASSTKTGTIGGYTF.

The genes are TRBV7-8 and TRBJ1-4; possible D gene TRBD1, 5 bases. Trimming shortened V by 3 bases and J by 0 bases, and 11 bases separated the two germline ends. CDR1 and CDR2 (germline): SGHVS, FQNEAQ. CDR3 length: 16 amino acids. CDR3 DNA sequence: TGTGCCAGCAGCTTTGGCTTGACAGCAACTAATGAAAAACTGTTTTTT. This gives the protein CASSFGLTATNEKLFF.

The sample holds a few counts of this clonotype. The chain has TRBV29-1 and TRBJ1-2; no clear D gene. The germline V gene has CDR1 SQVTM and CDR2 ANQGSEA. V was shortened by 4 bases and J by 8 bases, with 11 bases between the two germline ends. CDR3 length: 11 residues. CDR3: CSVGGSHGYTF. The CDR3 coding sequence is TGCAGCGTTGGTGGGTCACACGGCTACACCTTC.

This clonotype was seen more than once but under ten times. CDR3 region: CSVDRLAANGDEQFF. CDR3 coding DNA: TGCAGTGTCGACCGACTAGCGGCCAACGGGGATGAGCAGTTCTTC. The V gene is TRBV20-1, the J gene TRBJ2-1, with 9 positions matching TRBD2. The CDR3 extends over 15 amino acids. Looked up from germline, CDR1 is DFQATT and CDR2 is SNEGSKA (reference sequence). V shed 7 bases and J 8 bases; nucleotides not matched to a gene: 15.

This clonotype appeared a few times. The rearrangement joins TRBV29-1 to TRBJ1-2; no reliable D call. Trimming cost V 4 bases and J 6 bases, with 18 bases left between them. CDR1 is SQVTM, CDR2 ANQGSEA, per germline. The CDR3 has 14 amino acids. The DNA for the CDR3 is TGCAGCGTTGGAGACGGGTGGTCAGCACATGGCTACACCTTC. Amino acids: CSVGDGWSAHGYTF.

The chain joins TRBV30 to TRBJ1-1; D unclear. Germline CDR1 and CDR2: GTSNPN and SVGIG (reference sequence). The CDR3 extends over 15 amino acids. Trimming took off 0 bases at V and 3 bases at J, with 14 bases between the two ends. CDR3 in amino acids: CAWSVRSSHHTEAFF. The CDR3, as DNA: TGTGCCTGGAGTGTACGGAGCAGCCACCACACTGAAGCTTTCTTT.

This chain connects TRBV2 to TRBJ1-6; D unclear. The V end lost 3 bases, the J end lost 10 bases, and 16 bases lay between the germline ends. CDR1 is SNHLY and CDR2 is FYNNEI in the germline V gene. CDR3 size: 15 residues. The CDR3 here is CASSDEVGIGSPLHF. The CDR3 nucleotides read TGTGCCAGCAGTGACGAAGTGGGGATAGGATCACCCCTCCACTTT.

The chain joins TRBV24-1 to TRBJ1-2; D is unresolved. CDR1 and CDR2 (germline): KGHDR, SFDVKD. The CDR3 is 15 amino acids. V was trimmed by 3 bases and J by 3 bases, leaving 13 bases between them. The DNA for the CDR3 is TGTGCCACCAGTGATGCACCTTCCGGGCACTATGGCTACACCTTC. Protein sequence: CATSDAPSGHYGYTF.

The V gene is TRBV24-1, the J gene TRBJ2-1; TRBD2 might be the D (6 bases). The CDR3 is made up of 13 amino acids. V was cut by 2 bases and J by 9 bases, with 10 bases left in between. Per the germline V gene, CDR1 is KGHDR and CDR2 is SFDVKD. In DNA form, the CDR3 reads TGTGCCACCAGTGATTCGTTACTAGCTGAGCAGTTCTTC. This translates into CATSDSLLAEQFF.